Only one count was recorded for the clone carrying this T cell receptor beta chain. Its antigen is unidentified. Trimming cost V 3 bases and J 0 bases, with 6 bases left between them. The germline gives CDR1 LNHDA, CDR2 SQIVND (reference sequence). The length of the CDR3 is 15 residues. TCRdb's table, derived via immunoSEQ multiplex PCR, lists solely in-frame clones and lacks some. The sample lists 93,000 or so clones, 80% to 95% seen once, with 0.9% to 1.5% in the top ten. This record belongs to a study of graft-versus-host responses after intestinal transplantation. Study overall: Recipients were all induced with anti-thymocyte globulin, then given tacrolimus and steroids for around three years.

Broader study findings: Declining HvG levels early post-transplant were linked to peak circulating GvH clone levels. Recipient marrow held GvH clones, some first seen in ileum or blood. Across patients carrying graft-donor T cell macrochimerism, allografts held high graft-versus-host to host-versus-graft clonal ratios.

The clonotype originates from a human donor who received an intestinal transplant. The sample in question was unstimulated CD8+ T cells sorted from spleen or lymph node cells, obtained before intestinal transplant. The chain uses TRBV19 and TRBJ2-6, with unresolved D. The CDR3 DNA is TGTGCCAGTAGTATTTCCCACTCTGGGGCCAACGTCCTGACTTTC. This gives the protein CASSISHSGANVLTF.